Described below is a single T cell receptor (beta chain) sequence and its context. Its target is unknown. A junction boundary mismatches the germline segment, possibly from a read error. Libraries were prepared by immunoSEQ multiplex PCR; TCRdb keeps only in-frame clonotypes and omits some of them. This sample has approximately 88,000 clones, with 88% found just once. This specimen comes from a study of OX40 agonist ivuxolimab in advanced cancers. Across the whole study: Patients enrolled in dose escalation were diagnosed with hepatocellular carcinoma, melanoma, renal cell or head and neck cancer. Study-wide points: Partial responders receiving 0.1-3.0 mg/kg showed among the lowest clonal expansion.

This CDR3 has 13 residues. Germline assignment: CDR1 SGHRS and CDR2 YFSETQ. Sequenced material: CD4+ or CD8+ T cells sorted from blood, taken in a trial of the OX40 agonist ivuxolimab. This TCR derives from an adult with an advanced solid tumor such as melanoma, head and neck, liver or kidney cancer. This rearrangement joins TRBV5-1 to TRBJ2-3; perhaps TRBD2 as D (6 bases). This chain's CDR3 is CATSSEGTDTQYF. For the CDR3, the DNA is TGCGCCACCAGCTCGGAGGGTACAGATACGCAGTATTTT.